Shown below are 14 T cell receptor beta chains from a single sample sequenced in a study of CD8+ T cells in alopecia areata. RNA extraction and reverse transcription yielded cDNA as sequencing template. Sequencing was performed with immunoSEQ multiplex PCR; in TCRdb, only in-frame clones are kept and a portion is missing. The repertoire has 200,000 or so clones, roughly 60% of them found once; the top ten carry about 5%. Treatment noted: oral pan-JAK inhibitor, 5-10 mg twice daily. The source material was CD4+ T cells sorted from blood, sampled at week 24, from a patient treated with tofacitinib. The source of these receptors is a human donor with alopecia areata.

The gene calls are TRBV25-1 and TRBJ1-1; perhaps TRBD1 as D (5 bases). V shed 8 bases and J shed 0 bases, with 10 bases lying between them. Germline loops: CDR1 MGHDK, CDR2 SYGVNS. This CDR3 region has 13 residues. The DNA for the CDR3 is TGTGCCAGCCTGGGGGTCCTGAACACTGAAGCTTTCTTT. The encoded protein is CASLGVLNTEAFF.

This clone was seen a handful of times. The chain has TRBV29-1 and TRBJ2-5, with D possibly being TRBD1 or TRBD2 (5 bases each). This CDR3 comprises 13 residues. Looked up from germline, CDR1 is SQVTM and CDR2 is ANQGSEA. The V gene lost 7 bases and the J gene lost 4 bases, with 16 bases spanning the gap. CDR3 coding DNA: TGCAGCGCCGAGGGCAGGGAAGGAGAGACCCAGTACTTC. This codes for CSAEGREGETQYF.

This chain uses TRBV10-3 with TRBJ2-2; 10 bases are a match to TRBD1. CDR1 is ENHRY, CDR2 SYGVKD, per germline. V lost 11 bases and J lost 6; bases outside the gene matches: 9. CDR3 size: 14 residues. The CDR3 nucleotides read TGTGCCCTCAAAGGGACAGGGGAGGCCGGGGAGCTGTTTTTT. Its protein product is CALKGTGEAGELFF.

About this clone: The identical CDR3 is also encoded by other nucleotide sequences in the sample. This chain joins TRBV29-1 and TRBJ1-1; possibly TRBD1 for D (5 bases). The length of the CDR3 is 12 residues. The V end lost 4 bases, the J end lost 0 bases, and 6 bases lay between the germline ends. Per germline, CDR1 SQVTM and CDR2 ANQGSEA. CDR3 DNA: TGCAGCGTTGCAGGGCTGAACACTGAAGCTTTCTTT. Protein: CSVAGLNTEAFF.

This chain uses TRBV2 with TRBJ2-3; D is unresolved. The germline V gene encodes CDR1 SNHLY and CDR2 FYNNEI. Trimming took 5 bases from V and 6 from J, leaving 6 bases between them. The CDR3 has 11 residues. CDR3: CASSLGDTQYF. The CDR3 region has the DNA TGTGCCAGCAGTCTCGGGGATACGCAGTATTTT.

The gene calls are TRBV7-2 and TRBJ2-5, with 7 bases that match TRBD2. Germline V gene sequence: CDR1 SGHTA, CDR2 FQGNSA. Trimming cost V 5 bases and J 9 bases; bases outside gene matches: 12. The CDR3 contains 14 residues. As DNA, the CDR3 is TGTGCCAGCAGCCTTTTAGCGGGTGGAGGGGCCCAGTACTTC. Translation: CASSLLAGGGAQYF.

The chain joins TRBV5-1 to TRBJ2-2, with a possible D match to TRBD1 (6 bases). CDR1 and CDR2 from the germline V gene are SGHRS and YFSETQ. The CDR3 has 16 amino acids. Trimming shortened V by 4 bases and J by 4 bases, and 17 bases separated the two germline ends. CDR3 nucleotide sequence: TGCGCCAGCAGCCCAGGTCAGGGGCGGATCACCGGGGAGCTGTTTTTT. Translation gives CASSPGQGRITGELFF.

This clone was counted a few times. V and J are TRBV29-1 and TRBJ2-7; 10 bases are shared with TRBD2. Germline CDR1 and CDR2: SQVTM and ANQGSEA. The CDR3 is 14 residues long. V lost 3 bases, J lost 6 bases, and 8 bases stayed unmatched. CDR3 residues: CSVERSSGGGEQYF. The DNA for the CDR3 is TGCAGCGTTGAGCGTTCTAGCGGGGGCGGCGAGCAGTACTTC.

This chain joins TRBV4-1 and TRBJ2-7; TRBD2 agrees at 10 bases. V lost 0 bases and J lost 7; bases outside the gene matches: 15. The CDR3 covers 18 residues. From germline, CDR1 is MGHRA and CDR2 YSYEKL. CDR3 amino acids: CASSQDRVVLAGGQEQYF. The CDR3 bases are TGCGCCAGCAGCCAAGATCGGGTGGTGTTAGCGGGAGGTCAGGAGCAGTACTTC.

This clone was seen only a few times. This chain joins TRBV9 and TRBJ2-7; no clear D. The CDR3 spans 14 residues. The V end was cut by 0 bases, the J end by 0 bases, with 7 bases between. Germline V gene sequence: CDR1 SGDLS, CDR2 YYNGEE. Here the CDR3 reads CASSVDLSSYEQYF. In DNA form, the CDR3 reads TGTGCCAGCAGCGTAGACCTGAGCTCCTACGAGCAGTACTTC.

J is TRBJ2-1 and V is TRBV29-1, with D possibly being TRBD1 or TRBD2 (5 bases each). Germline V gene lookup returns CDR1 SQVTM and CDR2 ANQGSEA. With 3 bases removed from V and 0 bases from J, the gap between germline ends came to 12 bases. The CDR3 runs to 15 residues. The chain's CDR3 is CSVDGGAGSYNEQFF. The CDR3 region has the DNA TGCAGCGTTGACGGTGGGGCGGGCTCCTACAATGAGCAGTTCTTC.

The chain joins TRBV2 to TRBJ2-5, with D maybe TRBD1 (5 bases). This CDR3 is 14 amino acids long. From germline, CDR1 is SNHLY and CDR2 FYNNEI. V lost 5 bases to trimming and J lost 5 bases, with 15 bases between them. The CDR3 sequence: CASSQGPLGETQYF. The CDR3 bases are TGTGCCAGCAGTCAGGGCCCGCTGGGGGAGACCCAGTACTTC.

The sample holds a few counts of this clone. This CDR3 reads CASSKTRMGTQYF. The DNA of the CDR3 is TGTGCCAGTAGTAAAACTCGGATGGGGACCCAGTACTTC. The V call is TRBV19, the J call TRBJ2-5; D unclear. Germline V gene lookup returns CDR1 LNHDA and CDR2 SQIVND (reference sequence). Trimming cost V 4 bases and J 7 bases, with 13 bases left between them. The CDR3 is made up of 13 amino acids.

Here the CDR3 DNA reads TGTGCCAGCAGTTTATTCGGCGGGCGGGGGATTAACTATGGCTACACCTTC. This codes for CASSLFGGRGINYGYTF. V is TRBV27 and J is TRBJ1-2; the D gene is possibly TRBD1 (5 bases). Trimming removed 1 base from V and 1 base from J, with 16 bases in between. The CDR3 is 17 residues long. Germline V lookup: CDR1 MNHEY, CDR2 SMNVEV (reference sequence).